These T cell receptor beta chains were read from a single sample in a study of T cell changes during pregnancy in multiple sclerosis. Generated by immunoSEQ multiplex PCR, the TCRdb table keeps only in-frame clones and is missing some. This sample has approximately 14,000 clones, with 93% found just once. Here the sequenced sample was peripheral blood, taken in the second trimester of pregnancy. The receptors were gathered from a female donor in good health, enrolled as a control in a pregnancy study. The CDR3 runs from the conserved cysteine through the conserved F or W. The D gene is left open where the match is weak. The listing skips clone size in some rows; elsewhere it reads once, few, many or a size class.

V: TRBV29-1; size: NA; J: TRBJ1-1; D: NA; CDR3: CSVEQGTEAFF; DNA: TGCAGCGTTGAACAGGGCACTGAAGCTTTCTTT
V: TRBV7-2; size: NA; J: TRBJ2-5; D: TRBD1; CDR3: CASSLEQGSVETQYF; DNA: TGTGCCAGCAGCTTGGAACAGGGGAGTGTGGAGACCCAGTACTTC
V: TRBV2; size: NA; J: TRBJ2-5; D: NA; CDR3: CASSRLQETQYF; DNA: TGTGCCAGCAGTCGCCTACAAGAGACCCAGTACTTC
V: TRBV5-1; size: NA; J: TRBJ2-1; D: TRBD1; CDR3: CASSLGQGSYNEQFF; DNA: TGCGCCAGCAGCTTGGGACAGGGTTCGTACAATGAGCAGTTCTTC
V: TRBV7-3; size: NA; J: TRBJ2-1; D: NA; CDR3: CASSLMEGDNEQFF; DNA: TGTGCCAGCAGCTTAATGGAGGGTGACAATGAGCAGTTCTTC
V: TRBV28; size: NA; J: TRBJ2-7; D: TRBD2; CDR3: CASGPLAGDLYEQYF; DNA: TGTGCCAGCGGCCCCTTAGCGGGAGATCTCTACGAGCAGTACTTC
V: TRBV5-1; size: NA; J: TRBJ1-6; D: NA; CDR3: CASSLGSGSSYNSPLHF; DNA: TGCGCCAGCAGCTTGGGCTCGGGGAGCTCCTATAATTCACCCCTCCACTTT
V: TRBV11-1; size: NA; J: TRBJ1-2; D: NA; CDR3: CASSLTGGRGYTF; DNA: TGTGCCAGCAGCTTAACGGGTGGAAGAGGCTACACCTTC
V: TRBV6-5; size: NA; J: TRBJ1-2; D: NA; CDR3: CASTSPGRDHGYTF; DNA: TGTGCCAGCACCTCCCCTGGCAGGGATCATGGCTACACCTTC
V: TRBV4-1; size: NA; J: TRBJ2-7; D: TRBD1; CDR3: CASSQPGTGQMYEQYF; DNA: TGCGCCAGCAGCCAGCCCGGGACAGGGCAGATGTACGAGCAGTACTTC
V: TRBV9; size: once; J: TRBJ1-4; D: NA; CDR3: CASSVGGPNEKLFF; DNA: TGTGCCAGCAGCGTAGGGGGGCCTAATGAAAAACTGTTTTTT
V: TRBV6-5; size: NA; J: TRBJ1-1; D: NA; CDR3: CASSYALVPTFRAFF; DNA: TGTGCCAGCAGTTATGCCCTAGTACCGACGTTTAGGGCTTTCTTT
V: TRBV11-2; size: NA; J: TRBJ1-2; D: TRBD1; CDR3: CASSYGTGGRYGYTF; DNA: TGTGCCAGCAGCTACGGGACAGGGGGCCGGTATGGCTACACCTTC
V: TRBV7-2; size: once; J: TRBJ1-2; D: TRBD1; CDR3: CASSSPHDRGRGYTF; DNA: TGTGCCAGCAGCTCTCCCCACGACAGGGGAAGAGGCTACACCTTC
V: TRBV6-4; size: once; J: TRBJ2-3; D: TRBD1; CDR3: CASSPHRGVRDTQYF; DNA: TGTGCCAGCAGTCCCCACAGGGGGGTCAGAGATACGCAGTATTTT
V: TRBV7-2; size: NA; J: TRBJ2-5; D: NA; CDR3: CASSLGISGDEETQYF; DNA: TGTGCCAGCAGCTTAGGGATTTCGGGGGACGAAGAGACCCAGTACTTC
V: TRBV7-9; size: NA; J: TRBJ2-3; D: TRBD2; CDR3: CASSLGLARFTDTQYF; DNA: TGTGCCAGCAGTCTAGGACTAGCCCGTTTCACAGATACGCAGTATTTT
V: TRBV5-1; size: NA; J: TRBJ2-3; D: TRBD2; CDR3: CASSRGGLAGGLTDTQYF; DNA: TGCGCCAGCAGCCGAGGTGGACTAGCGGGGGGACTCACAGATACGCAGTATTTT
V: TRBV7-2; size: NA; J: TRBJ2-3; D: NA; CDR3: CASSPTGDTQYF; DNA: TGTGCCAGCAGCCCCACAGGGGATACGCAGTATTTT
V: TRBV25-1; size: NA; J: TRBJ1-3; D: NA; CDR3: CASSISGTSNTIYF; DNA: TGTGCCAGCAGCATCTCCGGGACATCGAACACCATATATTTT
V: TRBV6-1; size: few; J: TRBJ2-2; D: TRBD2; CDR3: CASSEALASAGELFF; DNA: TGTGCCAGCAGTGAAGCACTAGCGTCGGCCGGGGAGCTGTTTTTT
V: TRBV27; size: NA; J: TRBJ1-2; D: NA; CDR3: CASSSGGAGLNYGYTF; DNA: TGTGCCAGCAGCTCTGGAGGGGCAGGGTTGAACTATGGCTACACCTTC
V: TRBV14; size: few; J: TRBJ1-1; D: TRBD1; CDR3: CASSRGHYRGEAFF; DNA: TGTGCCAGCAGCCGGGGCCACTACAGGGGAGAAGCTTTCTTT
V: TRBV18; size: NA; J: TRBJ1-2; D: TRBD1; CDR3: CASSPPTTGGAGFNYGYTF; DNA: TGTGCCAGCTCACCACCAACTACAGGGGGCGCTGGATTTAACTATGGCTACACCTTC
V: TRBV12-5; size: NA; J: TRBJ1-1; D: NA; CDR3: CASGLAYASTGNTEAFF; DNA: TGTGCTAGTGGTTTGGCCTACGCCTCGACAGGGAACACTGAAGCTTTCTTT
V: TRBV21-1; size: NA; J: TRBJ2-2; D: NA; CDR3: CASTEGTGPEANTGELFF; DNA: TGTGCCAGCACCGAGGGGACAGGGCCCGAAGCCAACACCGGGGAGCTGTTTTTT
V: TRBV19; size: NA; J: TRBJ2-6; D: NA; CDR3: CASSPRETGANVLTF; DNA: TGTGCCAGTAGTCCCCGGGAGACTGGGGCCAACGTCCTGACTTTC